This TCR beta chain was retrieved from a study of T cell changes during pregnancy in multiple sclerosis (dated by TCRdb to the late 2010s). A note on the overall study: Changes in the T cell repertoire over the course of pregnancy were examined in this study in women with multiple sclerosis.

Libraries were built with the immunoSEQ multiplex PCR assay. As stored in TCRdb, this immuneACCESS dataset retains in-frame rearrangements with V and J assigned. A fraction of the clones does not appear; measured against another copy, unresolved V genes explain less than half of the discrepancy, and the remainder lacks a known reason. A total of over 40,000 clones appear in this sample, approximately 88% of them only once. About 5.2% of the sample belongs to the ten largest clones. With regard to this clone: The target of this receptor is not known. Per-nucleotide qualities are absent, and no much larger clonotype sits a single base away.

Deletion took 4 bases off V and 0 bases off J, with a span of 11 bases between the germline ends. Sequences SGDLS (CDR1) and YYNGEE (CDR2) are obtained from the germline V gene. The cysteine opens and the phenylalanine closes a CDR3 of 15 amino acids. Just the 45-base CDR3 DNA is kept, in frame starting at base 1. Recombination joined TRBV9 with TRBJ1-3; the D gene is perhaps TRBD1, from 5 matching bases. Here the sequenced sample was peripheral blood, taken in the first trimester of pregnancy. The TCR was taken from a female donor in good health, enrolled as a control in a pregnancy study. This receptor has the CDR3 CASSPTGTSGNTIYF. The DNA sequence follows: TGTGCCAGCAGCCCCACAGGAACCTCTGGAAACACCATATATTTT.